The 31 T cell receptor beta chains below come from one sample, sequenced in a study of cytomegalovirus exposure and HLA in healthy donors. Only in-frame clones appear in the TCRdb table, and some are missing; sequencing was by immunoSEQ multiplex PCR. Of 190,000 or so clones in the sample, about 86% were seen once. Specimen: PBMCs. The source of these receptors is a young woman in good health and CMV-seropositive.

The V call is TRBV27, the J call TRBJ2-7, with TRBD1 identical over 7 bases. V was pared by 8 bases and J by 2 bases, with 6 bases of the junction left unmatched. The CDR3 length is 13 residues. Looked up from germline, CDR1 is MNHEY and CDR2 is SMNVEV (reference sequence). The CDR3 region has the DNA TGTGCCAGCTCCGACAGGGTAGCCTACGAGCAGTACTTC. Protein sequence: CASSDRVAYEQYF.

This chain connects TRBV7-9 to TRBJ2-7; perhaps TRBD1 as D (6 bases). The CDR3 sequence is 14 residues long. Germline V gives CDR1 SEHNR, CDR2 FQNEAQ (reference sequence). Between the trimmed V and J ends, which lost 5 bases and 2 bases, there was a span of 13 bases. The CDR3 here is CASSPQGRTYEQYF. CDR3 sequence (DNA): TGTGCCAGCAGCCCCCAGGGGCGGACCTACGAGCAGTACTTC.

This clone was detected once. The chain links TRBV6-1 to TRBJ2-7, with a weak D call TRBD1 (6 bases). CDR3 length: 17 residues. V lost 2 bases and J lost 3, with 20 bases in between. Germline CDR1 is MNHNS and CDR2 is SASEGT. The CDR3 DNA reads as TGTGCCAGCAGTGAATCGGGTTGGGCGACAGGCGACTACGAGCAGTACTTC. Amino acid sequence: CASSESGWATGDYEQYF.

In DNA, the CDR3 is TGTGCCAGCATTGAGTCGGACAGGGGGCCTTTTGAAGCTTTCTTT. Protein product: CASIESDRGPFEAFF. The chain couples TRBV6-6 to TRBJ1-1; 11 nucleotides agree with TRBD1. J gave up 7 bases and V 7 bases, and 11 bases lay outside the gene matches. Germline V CDR1 and CDR2: MNHNY, SVGAGI (reference sequence). This CDR3 region has 15 residues.

With regard to this clone: Other DNA sequences in this sample translate to the same CDR3. The chain couples TRBV15 to TRBJ2-7, with D maybe TRBD1 (6 bases). Trimming took off 0 bases at V and 2 bases at J, with 8 bases between the two ends. The germline V gene has CDR1 LNHNV and CDR2 YYDKDF (reference sequence). The CDR3 runs to 14 residues. The CDR3 region is CATSRDRGPYEQYF. CDR3 sequence (DNA): TGTGCCACCAGCAGAGACAGGGGTCCCTACGAGCAGTACTTC. Variable domain in full (rest from reference TRBV15 and TRBJ2-7): DAMVIQNPRYQVTQFGKPVTLSCSQTLNHNVMYWYQQKSSQAPKLLFHYYDKDFNNEADTPDNFQSRRPNTSFCFLDIRSPGLGDTAMYLCATSRDRGPYEQYFGPGTRLTVT.

CDR3 in DNA: TGTGCCATGGGTGGGGCACCAGAGCATTACAATGAGCAGTTCTTC. Protein product: CAMGGAPEHYNEQFF. V and J are TRBV10-3 and TRBJ2-1, with a tentative D call TRBD1 (5 bases). The length of the CDR3 is 15 residues. Germline V gene lookup returns CDR1 ENHRY and CDR2 SYGVKD. Trimming shortened V by 9 bases and J by 4 bases, and 19 bases separated the two germline ends.

This rearrangement joins TRBV19 to TRBJ1-2, with TRBD1 identical over 11 bases. Trimming cost V 3 bases and J 8 bases; bases outside gene matches: 8. This CDR3 comprises 15 residues. The germline gives CDR1 LNHDA, CDR2 SQIVND (reference sequence). Here the CDR3 DNA reads TGTGCCAGTAGTATCGGATCCGGGACAGGGGGAGGCTACACCTTC. It specifies CASSIGSGTGGGYTF.

The chain is built from TRBV7-2 and TRBJ2-2; no clear D gene. V shed 4 bases and J shed 8 bases, with 8 bases lying between them. Germline-derived CDR1 and CDR2 are SGHTA and FQGNSA. CDR3 length: 12 residues. The CDR3 DNA sequence: TGTGCCAGCAGCTCTTCGGGTGGGGAGCTGTTTTTT. This translates into CASSSSGGELFF.

The sample holds a few counts of this clone. The rearrangement links TRBV5-1 to TRBJ1-1; no reliable D call. The CDR3 covers 13 residues. CDR1 SGHRS and CDR2 YFSETQ come from the germline V gene. Trimming left V 3 bases short and J 4 bases short, with 10 bases between. As DNA, the CDR3 is TGCGCCAGCAGCTCCCATTCCAGCACTGAAGCTTTCTTT. This sequence encodes CASSSHSSTEAFF.

The V call is TRBV7-9, the J call TRBJ1-4, with 7 bases matching TRBD1. This CDR3 is 13 amino acids long. V dropped 5 bases and J dropped 6; count of bases not matched to a gene: 3. CDR1 is SEHNR, CDR2 FQNEAQ, per germline (reference sequence). The CDR3 reads CASSEGADEKLFF. The CDR3 bases are TGTGCCAGCAGCGAGGGGGCGGATGAAAAACTGTTTTTT.

V is TRBV15 and J is TRBJ2-1, with a possible D match to TRBD2 (5 bases). V lost 11 bases and J 4 bases, leaving 18 bases between the germline ends. Germline V gives CDR1 LNHNV, CDR2 YYDKDF (reference sequence). This CDR3 region has 14 residues. The CDR3 nucleotides read TGTGCCTCGCGGGCGGGTGGCGGGTACAATGAGCAGTTCTTC. Translating it yields CASRAGGGYNEQFF.

The chain is built from TRBV11-3 and TRBJ2-2, with a possible D match to TRBD2 (5 bases). The V end was cut by 5 bases, the J end by 3 bases, with 10 bases between. Germline V gene data show CDR1 as SGHNT and CDR2 as YENEEA. This CDR3 is built from 14 residues. The CDR3 region has the DNA TGTGCCAGCAGCCCCGGACTCTACACCGGGGAGCTGTTTTTT. Translated: CASSPGLYTGELFF.

The gene calls are TRBV6-5 and TRBJ2-2; 9 bases match TRBD1. Germline V lookup: CDR1 MNHEY, CDR2 SVGAGI. The CDR3 totals 16 residues. The ends lost 2 bases at V and 1 base at J; junction bases unmatched: 2. CDR3 in DNA: TGTGCCAGCAGTTACGCGGGACAGGGGAACACCGGGGAGCTGTTTTTT. This codes for CASSYAGQGNTGELFF.

This clone occurred once. V gene TRBV20-1 combines with J gene TRBJ2-7; no clear D. The germline V gene has CDR1 DFQATT and CDR2 SNEGSKA (reference sequence). There are 11 residues in the CDR3. V lost 6 bases and J lost 3, with 9 bases in between. The CDR3 nucleotides read TGCAGTGCCCCCCGAGTCTACGAGCAGTACTTC. It specifies CSAPRVYEQYF.

This chain links TRBV6-7 with TRBJ1-1; possibly TRBD1 for D (5 bases). TRBV6-7 is identified as an open reading frame with a role that is uncertain. The CDR3 has 14 residues. Trimming left V 10 bases short and J 1 base short, with 16 bases between. CDR3 nucleotide sequence: TGTGCCATCTCACGGGCAGGGCGGAACACTGAAGCTTTCTTT. Protein: CAISRAGRNTEAFF.

This chain links TRBV7-8 with TRBJ2-2, with no clear D. The CDR3 is made up of 14 amino acids. CDR1 and CDR2 (germline): SGHVS, FQNEAQ. Trimming left V 7 bases short and J 8 bases short, with 17 bases between. The CDR3 protein is CASNRPGTVGELFF. CDR3 DNA: TGTGCCAGCAACAGACCAGGAACGGTGGGGGAGCTGTTTTTT.

The rearrangement links TRBV5-8 to TRBJ1-2; 10 nucleotides line up with TRBD1. Germline trimming cut 4 bases from V and 5 bases from J; bases unmatched to any gene: 5. Germline values: CDR1 SGHTS, CDR2 YDEGEE. The CDR3 is 14 residues long. CDR3 in amino acids: CASSRDRGLYGYTF. The CDR3 DNA sequence: TGTGCCAGCAGCAGAGACAGGGGGCTTTATGGCTACACCTTC.

In regard to this clone: Other DNA sequences in this specimen translate into the identical CDR3. The CDR3 DNA follows: TGCAGCGTTGGATACAGGGGAGGCACTGAAGCTTTCTTT. It yields the protein CSVGYRGGTEAFF. The chain recombines TRBV29-1 with TRBJ1-1, with 7 bases that match TRBD1. This CDR3 comprises 13 residues. V was pared by 4 bases and J by 4 bases, with 6 bases of the junction left unmatched. Per germline, CDR1 SQVTM and CDR2 ANQGSEA.

CDR3 sequence reads: CASKRAGGLQETQYF. DNA of the CDR3: TGTGCCAGCAAACGAGCGGGGGGCCTACAAGAGACCCAGTACTTC. The rearrangement uses TRBV11-2 and TRBJ2-5; 9 bases are shared with TRBD2. Unmatched junction bases numbered 8, after V lost 7 bases and J lost 2 bases. The CDR3 loop spans 15 amino acids. The V gene's germline CDR1 is SGHAT and CDR2 FQNNGV.

V gene TRBV2 combines with J gene TRBJ2-1, with TRBD2 matching 8 bases. In germline, CDR1 is SNHLY, CDR2 FYNNEI. CDR3 length: 12 amino acids. Unmatched junction bases numbered 5, after V lost 10 bases and J lost 6 bases. CDR3 sequence reads: CATSREGNEQFF. The CDR3 coding sequence is TGTGCCACCTCCCGGGAGGGCAATGAGCAGTTCTTC.

This rearrangement joins TRBV29-1 to TRBJ2-3, with 7 bases identical to TRBD2. Germline-derived CDR1 and CDR2 are SQVTM and ANQGSEA. V was pared by 6 bases and J by 4 bases, with 4 bases of the junction left unmatched. This CDR3 has 12 residues. CDR3 residues: CSVTSSSDTQYF. The CDR3 nucleotides are TGCAGCGTGACTAGCTCTTCAGATACGCAGTATTTT.

This chain links TRBV9 with TRBJ1-2; TRBD1 aligns across 9 bases. This CDR3 region has 16 residues. Trimming cost V 4 bases and J 7 bases; bases outside gene matches: 14. Germline V gene sequence: CDR1 SGDLS, CDR2 YYNGEE. The CDR3 here is CASSSTWTGEFGGYTF. CDR3 DNA: TGTGCCAGCAGCAGTACATGGACAGGGGAATTTGGTGGCTACACCTTC.

This sequence joins TRBV7-9 and TRBJ2-7; possibly TRBD2 for D (7 bases). The V gene lost 5 bases and the J gene lost 2 bases, with 25 bases spanning the gap. Germline V CDR1 and CDR2: SEHNR, FQNEAQ (reference sequence). The CDR3 has 18 residues. Here the CDR3 reads CASSPGHSGTTTTYEQYF. CDR3 nucleotides: TGTGCCAGCAGCCCGGGACACAGCGGGACTACAACCACCTACGAGCAGTACTTC. Full variable domain (remainder filled in from reference TRBV7-9 and TRBJ2-7): DTGVSQNPRHKITKRGQNVTFRCDPISEHNRLYWYRQTLGQGPEFLTYFQNEAQLEKSRLLSDRFSAERPKGSFSTLEIQRTEQGDSAMYLCASSPGHSGTTTTYEQYFGPGTRLTVT.

CDR3 sequence reads: CASSLDFTDTQYF. The DNA of the CDR3 is TGTGCCAGCAGCTTAGACTTCACAGATACGCAGTATTTT. The V call is TRBV11-2, the J call TRBJ2-3; D is uncertain. With 0 bases removed from V and 2 bases from J, the gap between germline ends came to 3 bases. The CDR3 spans 13 residues. Per germline, CDR1 SGHAT and CDR2 FQNNGV.

The rearrangement uses TRBV5-1 and TRBJ1-2, with 8 bases aligning to TRBD1. CDR1 and CDR2 from the germline V gene are SGHRS and YFSETQ. This CDR3 comprises 13 residues. The junction had 6 bases not matched to a gene; V was cut back by 4 bases and J by 7 bases. The CDR3 loop reads CASSPQDRVGYTF. CDR3 nucleotide sequence: TGCGCCAGCAGCCCTCAGGACAGGGTTGGCTACACCTTC.

Only a few counts were recorded for this clone. This chain links TRBV10-3 with TRBJ1-1, with TRBD1 identical over 7 bases. Germline lookup yields CDR1 ENHRY and CDR2 SYGVKD. Unmatched junction bases numbered 5, after V lost 6 bases and J lost 1 base. CDR3 size: 14 residues. In nucleotides, the CDR3 is TGTGCCATCAGGGAAAGGGGGCCGAACACTGAAGCTTTCTTT. Protein: CAIRERGPNTEAFF.

The genes are TRBV27 and TRBJ2-1, with 11 bases fitting TRBD2. Germline assignment: CDR1 MNHEY and CDR2 SMNVEV (reference sequence). The trim removed 3 bases at V and 7 bases at J, leaving 8 bases unmatched. The CDR3 spans 16 residues. The CDR3 nucleotides read TGTGCCAGCAGTTTCGGTGTTAGCGGGGGGGCAAATGAGCAGTTCTTC. Its protein product is CASSFGVSGGANEQFF.

The V call is TRBV11-2, the J call TRBJ2-7; the D is unclear. This CDR3 is 11 amino acids long. With 2 bases removed from V and 6 bases from J, the gap between germline ends came to 5 bases. Germline V CDR1 and CDR2: SGHAT, FQNNGV. Here the CDR3 reads CASSLLSEQYF. CDR3 nucleotides: TGTGCCAGCAGCTTACTAAGCGAGCAGTACTTC. The complete variable domain, with remaining parts taken from reference TRBV11-2 and TRBJ2-7, reads EAGVAQSPRYKIIEKRQSVAFWCNPISGHATLYWYQQILGQGPKLLIQFQNNGVVDDSQLPKDRFSAERLKGVDSTLKIQPAKLEDSAVYLCASSLLSEQYFGPGTRLTVT.

The chain recombines TRBV4-1 with TRBJ1-2; tentative D call: TRBD1 (5 bases). The CDR3 consists of 14 residues. V was shortened by 3 bases and J by 4 bases, with 12 bases between the two germline ends. Germline CDR1 is MGHRA and CDR2 is YSYEKL. This CDR3 is CASSHLGGGYGYTF. The CDR3 nucleotides are TGCGCCAGCAGCCACCTGGGGGGTGGCTATGGCTACACCTTC.

V and J are TRBV5-1 and TRBJ2-1; 10 nucleotides align to TRBD2. V was clipped by 4 bases and J by 0 bases; unmatched bases: 7. This CDR3 contains 17 residues. CDR1 and CDR2 (germline): SGHRS, YFSETQ. CDR3: CASSSGGGVGSYNEQFF. The CDR3 DNA sequence: TGCGCCAGCAGCAGCGGGGGGGGCGTAGGCTCCTACAATGAGCAGTTCTTC.

CDR3 sequence reads: CASSVTDRMAYGYTF. CDR3 bases: TGTGCCAGCAGCGTAACCGACAGAATGGCTTATGGCTACACCTTC. This chain joins TRBV9 and TRBJ1-2; perhaps TRBD1 as D (5 bases). The CDR3 extends over 15 amino acids. CDR1 and CDR2 (germline): SGDLS, YYNGEE. Deletions cut 1 base from V and 5 bases from J, with 15 bases between.